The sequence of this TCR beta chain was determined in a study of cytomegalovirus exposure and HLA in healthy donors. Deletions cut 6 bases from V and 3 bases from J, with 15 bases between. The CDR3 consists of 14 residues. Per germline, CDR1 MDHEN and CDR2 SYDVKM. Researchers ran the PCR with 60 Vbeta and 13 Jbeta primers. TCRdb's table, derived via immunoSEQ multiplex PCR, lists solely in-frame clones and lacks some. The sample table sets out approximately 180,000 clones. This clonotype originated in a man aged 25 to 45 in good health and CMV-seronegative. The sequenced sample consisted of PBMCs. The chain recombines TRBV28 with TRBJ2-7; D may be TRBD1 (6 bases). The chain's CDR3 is CASRQPGHRYEQYF. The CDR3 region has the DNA TGTGCCAGCAGACAACCGGGACATCGCTACGAGCAGTACTTC.